The clone carrying this T cell receptor (beta chain) was observed once. The V gene's germline CDR1 is SEHNR and CDR2 FQNEAQ (reference sequence). V shed 5 bases and J 7 bases; nucleotides not matched to a gene: 20. This CDR3 contains 17 residues. This entry comes from a study of somatic mutations in cytotoxic T cells in rheumatoid arthritis. Repertoires were generated with immunoSEQ multiplex PCR, while TCRdb's copy carries only in-frame clones and drops some. This table holds approximately 17,000 clones, more than 65% found once. The receptor's source is an adult with rheumatoid arthritis. This chain joins TRBV7-9 and TRBJ2-7; TRBD1 matches at 7 bases. Source material: CD8+ T cells sorted from blood. CDR3: CASSLTGDSTLPVEQYF. The DNA for the CDR3 is TGTGCCAGCAGCCTTACCGGGGACAGCACTCTCCCTGTAGAGCAGTACTTC.